A selection of T cell receptor beta chains follows, all from one sample in a study of cytomegalovirus exposure and HLA in healthy donors. Only in-frame clones appear in the TCRdb table, and some are missing; sequencing was by immunoSEQ multiplex PCR. The sample is made up of some 47,000 clones, and the top ten hold 2.1% of it. The sequencing sample was made of PBMCs. The receptors here all came from a woman aged 40-49 years in good health and CMV-seronegative. Both conserved end residues are part of each CDR3. Fields, in order: CDR3 protein, CDR3 DNA, V gene, D gene, J gene. D genes are given only for firm matches.

CATSRDGRGQPQHF	TGTGCCACCAGCAGGGATGGACGGGGTCAGCCCCAGCATTTT	TRBV15	.	TRBJ1-5
CASSVGGQGGNYGYTF	TGTGCCAGCAGCGTAGGGGGACAGGGAGGGAACTATGGCTACACCTTC	TRBV9	TRBD1	TRBJ1-2
CASSSGQLIDQPQHF	TGTGCCAGTAGTAGCGGACAGCTGATAGATCAGCCCCAGCATTTT	TRBV19	.	TRBJ1-5
CASSATGTSGILTDTQYF	TGCGCCAGCAGCGCTACCGGGACTAGCGGGATCCTCACAGATACGCAGTATTTT	TRBV5-1	TRBD2	TRBJ2-3
CASRQGQQTEAFF	TGTGCCAGCAGACAGGGGCAGCAGACTGAAGCTTTCTTT	TRBV6-5	TRBD1	TRBJ1-1
CASSLGGDLETQYF	TGTGCCAGCAGCTTAGGCGGGGATTTAGAGACCCAGTACTTC	TRBV7-8	.	TRBJ2-5
CASSPLARPNTGELFF	TGTGCCAGCTCACCACTGGCGCGGCCCAACACCGGGGAGCTGTTTTTT	TRBV18	.	TRBJ2-2
CASSPQGLAQVNEQFF	TGTGCCAGCAGCCCCCAGGGACTAGCGCAAGTCAATGAGCAGTTCTTC	TRBV9	TRBD2	TRBJ2-1
CASSFSQGVGNTEAFF	TGCGCCAGCAGCTTTTCTCAGGGGGTTGGGAACACTGAAGCTTTCTTT	TRBV5-1	TRBD1	TRBJ1-1
CASSLDGGGYQPQHF	TGTGCCAGCAGCTTAGATGGGGGGGGGTATCAGCCCCAGCATTTT	TRBV11-2	.	TRBJ1-5
CASSIRTENSPLHF	TGTGCCAGTAGTATAAGGACAGAGAATTCACCCCTCCACTTT	TRBV19	.	TRBJ1-6
CASSKGATSSYEQYF	TGTGCCAGCAGCAAGGGGGCAACAAGCTCCTACGAGCAGTACTTC	TRBV28	TRBD1	TRBJ2-7
CASSFNHGYEQYF	TGTGCCAGCAGTTTCAACCACGGCTACGAGCAGTACTTC	TRBV6-5	.	TRBJ2-7
CASSSVYGYTF	TGTGCCAGCAGTTCAGTTTATGGCTACACCTTC	TRBV6-5	.	TRBJ1-2
CASSRVGGGAGGETQYF	TGCGCCAGCAGCCGGGTGGGCGGGGGGGCAGGCGGAGAGACCCAGTACTTC	TRBV4-3	TRBD2	TRBJ2-5
CSVAGGNTEAFF	TGCAGCGTTGCAGGGGGGAACACTGAAGCTTTCTTT	TRBV29-1	TRBD1	TRBJ1-1
CASSVTGARSEAFF	TGTGCCAGCAGTGTTACAGGGGCGCGTTCTGAAGCTTTCTTT	TRBV25-1	TRBD1	TRBJ1-1
CSVEDAGADRETQYF	TGCAGCGTTGAAGATGCAGGGGCGGATCGAGAGACCCAGTACTTC	TRBV29-1	.	TRBJ2-5
CASSPMYQETQYF	TGTGCCAGCAGCCCCATGTACCAAGAGACCCAGTACTTC	TRBV9	.	TRBJ2-5
CASSPDRNSPLHF	TGCGCCAGCAGCCCAGACAGGAATTCACCCCTCCACTTT	TRBV5-1	.	TRBJ1-6
CASSSTSTDTQYF	TGTGCCAGCAGCTCAACAAGCACAGATACGCAGTATTTT	TRBV9	.	TRBJ2-3
CASSYRTERLFF	TGTGCCAGCAGCTATAGAACCGAAAGACTGTTTTTT	TRBV28	.	TRBJ1-4
CASTQEGAGEQYF	TGTGCCAGCACCCAGGAGGGCGCGGGAGAGCAGTACTTC	TRBV2	.	TRBJ2-7
CASQDRGTGELFF	TGCGCCAGCCAGGACAGGGGCACCGGGGAGCTGTTTTTT	TRBV10-2	TRBD1	TRBJ2-2
CASSTSSGRVHEQYF	TGTGCCAGCAGTACCTCTAGCGGGAGGGTCCACGAGCAGTACTTC	TRBV6-6	TRBD2	TRBJ2-7
CSVEIQGYAYEQYF	TGCAGCGTTGAAATCCAGGGATACGCGTACGAGCAGTACTTC	TRBV29-1	.	TRBJ2-7
CASSPGQGGGYTF	TGTGCCAGCAGTCCTGGACAGGGGGGAGGCTACACCTTC	TRBV27	TRBD1	TRBJ1-2
CASSLSGTTTYEQYF	TGTGCCAGCAGCTTAAGTGGGACAACTACCTACGAGCAGTACTTC	TRBV7-9	.	TRBJ2-7
CASSLGGWSTEAFF	TGTGCCAGCAGCCTGGGGGGGTGGAGCACTGAAGCTTTCTTT	TRBV11-1	.	TRBJ1-1